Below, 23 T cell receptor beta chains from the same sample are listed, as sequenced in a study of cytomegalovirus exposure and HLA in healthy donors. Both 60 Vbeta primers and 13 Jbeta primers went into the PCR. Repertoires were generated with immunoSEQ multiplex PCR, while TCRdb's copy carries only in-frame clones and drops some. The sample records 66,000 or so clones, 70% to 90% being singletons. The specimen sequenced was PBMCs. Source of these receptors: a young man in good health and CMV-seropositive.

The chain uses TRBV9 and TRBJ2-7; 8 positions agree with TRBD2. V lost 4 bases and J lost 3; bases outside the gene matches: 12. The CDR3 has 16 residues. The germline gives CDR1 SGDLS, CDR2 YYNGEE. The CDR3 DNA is TGTGCCAGCAGCACCTCTACTAGCGGCCTTTTCTACGAGCAGTACTTC. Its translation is CASSTSTSGLFYEQYF.

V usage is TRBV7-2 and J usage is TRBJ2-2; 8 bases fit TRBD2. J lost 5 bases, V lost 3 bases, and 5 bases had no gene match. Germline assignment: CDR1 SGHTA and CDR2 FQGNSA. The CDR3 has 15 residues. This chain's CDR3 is CASSFAGTRTGELFF. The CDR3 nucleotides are TGTGCCAGCAGCTTCGCCGGGACTAGAACCGGGGAGCTGTTTTTT.

The CDR3 sequence: CASSESVGHGELFF. Written as DNA, the CDR3 is TGCGCCAGCAGTGAGTCGGTGGGGCACGGGGAGCTGTTTTTT. The chain links TRBV10-2 to TRBJ2-2, with a tentative D call TRBD1 (5 bases). V dropped 0 bases and J dropped 7 bases, with 9 bases sitting between them. The CDR3 has 14 amino acids. The germline V gene has CDR1 WSHSY and CDR2 SAAADI.

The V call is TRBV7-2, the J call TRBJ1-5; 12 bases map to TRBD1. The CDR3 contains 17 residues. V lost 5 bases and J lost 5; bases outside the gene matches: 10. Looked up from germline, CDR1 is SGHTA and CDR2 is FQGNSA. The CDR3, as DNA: TGTGCCAGCAGCAGAGGGGGACAGGGGGCCCCGTATCAGCCCCAGCATTTT. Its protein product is CASSRGGQGAPYQPQHF.

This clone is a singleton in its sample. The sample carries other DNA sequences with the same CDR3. The CDR3 sequence: CASGLAAQGNEQYF. In nucleotides, the CDR3 is TGTGCTAGTGGTCTGGCCGCGCAGGGGAACGAGCAGTACTTC. The chain uses TRBV12-5 and TRBJ2-7, with a possible D match to TRBD1 (6 bases). CDR1 is LGHNT, CDR2 FRNRAP, per germline. CDR3 length: 14 residues. Trimming took off 5 bases at V and 5 bases at J, with 16 bases between the two ends. The complete variable domain, with remaining parts taken from reference TRBV12-5 and TRBJ2-7, reads DARVTQTPRHKVTEMGQEVTMRCQPILGHNTVFWYRQTMMQGLELLAYFRNRAPLDDSGMPKDRFSAEMPDATLATLKIQPSEPRDSAVYFCASGLAAQGNEQYFGPGTRLTVT.

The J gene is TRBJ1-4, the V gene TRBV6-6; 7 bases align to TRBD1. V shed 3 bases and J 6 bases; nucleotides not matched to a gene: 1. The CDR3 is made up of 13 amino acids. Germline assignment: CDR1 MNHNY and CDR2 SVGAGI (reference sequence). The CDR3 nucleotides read TGTGCCAGCAGTTATGGACAGGATGAAAAACTGTTTTTT. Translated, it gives CASSYGQDEKLFF.

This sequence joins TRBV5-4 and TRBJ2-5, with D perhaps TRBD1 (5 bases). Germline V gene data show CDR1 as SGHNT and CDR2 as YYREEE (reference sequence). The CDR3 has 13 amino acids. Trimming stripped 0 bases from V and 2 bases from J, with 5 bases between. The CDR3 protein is CASSLEGQETQYF. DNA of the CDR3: TGTGCCAGCAGCTTGGAGGGGCAAGAGACCCAGTACTTC. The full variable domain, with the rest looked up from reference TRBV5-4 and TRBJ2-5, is ETGVTQSPTHLIKTRGQQVTLRCSSQSGHNTVSWYQQALGQGPQFIFQYYREEENGRGNFPPRFSGLQFPNYSSELNVNALELDDSALYLCASSLEGQETQYFGPGTRLLVL.

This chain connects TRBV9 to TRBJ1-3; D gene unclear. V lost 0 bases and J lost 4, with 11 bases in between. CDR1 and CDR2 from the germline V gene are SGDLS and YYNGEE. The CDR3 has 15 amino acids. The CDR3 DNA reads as TGTGCCAGCAGCGTAGATTCAGGCAGGGGAAACACCATATATTTT. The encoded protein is CASSVDSGRGNTIYF.

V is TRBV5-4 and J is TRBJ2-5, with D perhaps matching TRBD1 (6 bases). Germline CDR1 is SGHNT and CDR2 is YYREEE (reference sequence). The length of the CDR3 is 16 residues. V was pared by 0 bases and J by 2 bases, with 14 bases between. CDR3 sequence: CASSLGGGAVQETQYF. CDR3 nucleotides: TGTGCCAGCAGCTTGGGAGGGGGAGCAGTGCAAGAGACCCAGTACTTC. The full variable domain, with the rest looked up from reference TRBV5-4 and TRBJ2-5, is ETGVTQSPTHLIKTRGQQVTLRCSSQSGHNTVSWYQQALGQGPQFIFQYYREEENGRGNFPPRFSGLQFPNYSSELNVNALELDDSALYLCASSLGGGAVQETQYFGPGTRLLVL.

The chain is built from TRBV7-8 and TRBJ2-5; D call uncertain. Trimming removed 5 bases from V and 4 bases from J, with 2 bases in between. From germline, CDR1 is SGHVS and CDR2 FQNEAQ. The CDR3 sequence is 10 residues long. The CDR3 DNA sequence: TGTGCCAGCAGCCTAGAGACCCAGTACTTC. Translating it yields CASSLETQYF. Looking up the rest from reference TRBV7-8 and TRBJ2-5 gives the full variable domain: GAGVSQSPRYKVAKRGQDVALRCDPISGHVSLFWYQQALGQGPEFLTYFQNEAQLDKSGLPSDRFFAERPEGSVSTLKIQRTQQEDSAVYLCASSLETQYFGPGTRLLVL.

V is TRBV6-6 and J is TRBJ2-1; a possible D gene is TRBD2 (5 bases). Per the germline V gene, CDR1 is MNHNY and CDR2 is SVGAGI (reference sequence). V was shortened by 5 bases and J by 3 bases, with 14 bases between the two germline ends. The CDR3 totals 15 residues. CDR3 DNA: TGTGCCAGCAGTAACCGGACTCGCTTCTACAATGAGCAGTTCTTC. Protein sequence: CASSNRTRFYNEQFF.

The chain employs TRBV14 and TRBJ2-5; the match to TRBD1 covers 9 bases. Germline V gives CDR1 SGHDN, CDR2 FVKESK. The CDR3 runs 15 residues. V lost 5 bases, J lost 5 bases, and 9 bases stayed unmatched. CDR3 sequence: CASSSTGGGGETQYF. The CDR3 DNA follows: TGTGCCAGCAGCTCCACAGGGGGCGGAGGGGAGACCCAGTACTTC.

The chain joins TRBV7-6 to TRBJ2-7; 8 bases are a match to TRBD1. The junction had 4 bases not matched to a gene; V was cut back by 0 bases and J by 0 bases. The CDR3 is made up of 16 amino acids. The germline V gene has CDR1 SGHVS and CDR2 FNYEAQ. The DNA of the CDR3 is TGTGCCAGCAGCTTAGCGACGACAGGGGCCTCCTACGAGCAGTACTTC. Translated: CASSLATTGASYEQYF.

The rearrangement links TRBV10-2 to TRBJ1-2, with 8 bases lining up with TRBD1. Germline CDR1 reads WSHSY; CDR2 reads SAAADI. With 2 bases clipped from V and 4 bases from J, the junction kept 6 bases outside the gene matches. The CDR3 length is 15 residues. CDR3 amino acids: CASSEPGQGAYGYTF. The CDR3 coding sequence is TGCGCCAGCAGTGAGCCCGGACAGGGCGCCTATGGCTACACCTTC.

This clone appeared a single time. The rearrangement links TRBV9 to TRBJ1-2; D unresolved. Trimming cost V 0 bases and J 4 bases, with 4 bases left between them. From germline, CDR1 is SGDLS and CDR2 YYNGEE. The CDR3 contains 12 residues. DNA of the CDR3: TGTGCCAGCAGCGTAGACTCCTATGGCTACACCTTC. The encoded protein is CASSVDSYGYTF.

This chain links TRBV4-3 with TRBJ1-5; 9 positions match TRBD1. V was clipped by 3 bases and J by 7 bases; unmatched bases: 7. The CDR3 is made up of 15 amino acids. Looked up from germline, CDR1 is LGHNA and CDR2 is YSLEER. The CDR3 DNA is TGCGCCAGCAGCCAGGGACAGGGCTATATGCAGCCCCAGCATTTT. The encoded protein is CASSQGQGYMQPQHF.

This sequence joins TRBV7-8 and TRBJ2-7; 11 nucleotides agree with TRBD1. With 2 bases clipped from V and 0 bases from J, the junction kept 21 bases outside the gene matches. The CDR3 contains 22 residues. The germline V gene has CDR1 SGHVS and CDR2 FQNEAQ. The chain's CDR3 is CASSLSASWEWSGTGGSYEQYF. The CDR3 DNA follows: TGTGCCAGCAGCTTAAGTGCCTCATGGGAGTGGAGCGGGACAGGGGGCTCCTACGAGCAGTACTTC. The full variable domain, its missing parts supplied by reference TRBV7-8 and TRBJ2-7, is GAGVSQSPRYKVAKRGQDVALRCDPISGHVSLFWYQQALGQGPEFLTYFQNEAQLDKSGLPSDRFFAERPEGSVSTLKIQRTQQEDSAVYLCASSLSASWEWSGTGGSYEQYFGPGTRLTVT.

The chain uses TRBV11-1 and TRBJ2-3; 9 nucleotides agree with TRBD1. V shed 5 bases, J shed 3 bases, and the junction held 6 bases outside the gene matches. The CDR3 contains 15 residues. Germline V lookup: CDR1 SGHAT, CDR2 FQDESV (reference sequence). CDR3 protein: CASSLGTGPTDTQYF. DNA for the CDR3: TGTGCCAGCAGCCTCGGGACAGGGCCAACAGATACGCAGTATTTT.

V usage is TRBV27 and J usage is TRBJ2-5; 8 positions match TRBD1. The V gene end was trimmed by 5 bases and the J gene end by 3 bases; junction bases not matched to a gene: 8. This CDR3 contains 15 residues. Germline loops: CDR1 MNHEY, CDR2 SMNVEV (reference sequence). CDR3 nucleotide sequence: TGTGCCAGCAGTCGGGCAGGGGGCGGGAAAGAGACCCAGTACTTC. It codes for CASSRAGGGKETQYF.

The CDR3 nucleotides are TGTGCCAGCAGTTTACAAGCGGGAGGGCTTGGGTTGGAGCAGTTCTTC. Its translation: CASSLQAGGLGLEQFF. The chain carries TRBV27 and TRBJ2-1; 10 positions agree with TRBD2. This CDR3 region has 16 residues. J gave up 10 bases and V 2 bases, and 11 bases lay outside the gene matches. From germline, CDR1 is MNHEY and CDR2 SMNVEV (reference sequence).

The CDR3 sequence: CASSLDGTEEEKLFF. Here the CDR3 DNA reads TGCGCCAGCAGCTTGGATGGGACAGAAGAGGAAAAACTGTTTTTT. This chain connects TRBV5-1 to TRBJ1-4, with 7 bases aligning to TRBD1. The CDR3 has 15 residues. Germline CDR1 and CDR2: SGHRS and YFSETQ. The V segment lost 0 bases and the J segment 8 bases; nucleotides outside the gene matches: 7.

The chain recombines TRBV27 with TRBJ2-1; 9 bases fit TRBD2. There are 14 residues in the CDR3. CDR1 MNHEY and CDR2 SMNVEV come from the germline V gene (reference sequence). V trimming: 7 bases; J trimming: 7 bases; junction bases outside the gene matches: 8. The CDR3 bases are TGTGCCAGCACCAATAGCGGGAGCGCTAATGAGCAGTTCTTC. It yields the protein CASTNSGSANEQFF.

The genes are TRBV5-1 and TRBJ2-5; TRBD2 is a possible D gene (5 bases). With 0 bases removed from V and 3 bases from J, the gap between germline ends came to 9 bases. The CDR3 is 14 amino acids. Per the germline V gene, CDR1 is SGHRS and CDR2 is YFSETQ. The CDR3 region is CASSLEAAEETQYF. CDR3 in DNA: TGCGCCAGCAGCTTGGAAGCGGCAGAAGAGACCCAGTACTTC. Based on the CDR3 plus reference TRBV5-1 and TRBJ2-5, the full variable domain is KAGVTQTPRYLIKTRGQQVTLSCSPISGHRSVSWYQQTPGQGLQFLFEYFSETQRNKGNFPGRFSGRQFSNSRSEMNVSTLELGDSALYLCASSLEAAEETQYFGPGTRLLVL.